This passage covers 28 T cell receptor beta chains from one sample sequenced in a study of blood T cell repertoires in COVID-19. Using immunoSEQ multiplex PCR, the repertoire was profiled, and TCRdb retains in-frame clones only, with some absent. The sample yields approximately 350,000 clones, more than 80% seen once. Sequenced input: peripheral blood. These receptors all come from a man between 35 and 55 years old with acute or convalescent COVID-19.

The chain is built from TRBV19 and TRBJ1-3, with 8 bases that match TRBD1. This CDR3 has 14 amino acids. J lost 4 bases, V lost 7 bases, and 6 bases had no gene match. Germline values: CDR1 LNHDA, CDR2 SQIVND (reference sequence). In nucleotides, the CDR3 is TGTGCCAGTACCCCCACAGGGGGAGGAAACACCATATATTTT. Encoded protein: CASTPTGGGNTIYF.

This clone showed up just once. The gene calls are TRBV19 and TRBJ2-3; D might be TRBD2 (5 bases). This CDR3 spans 14 amino acids. Germline assignment: CDR1 LNHDA and CDR2 SQIVND (reference sequence). The V end lost 5 bases, the J end lost 0 bases, and 9 bases lay between the germline ends. CDR3 coding DNA: TGTGCCAGTAGTCTTACGGGAAGCACAGATACGCAGTATTTT. It specifies CASSLTGSTDTQYF.

The chain combines TRBV10-1 with TRBJ2-1; TRBD2 aligns across 9 bases. CDR3 length equals 13 residues. The V segment lost 0 bases and the J segment 12 bases; nucleotides outside the gene matches: 3. CDR1 and CDR2 from the germline V gene are WNHNN and SYGVQD (reference sequence). The CDR3 DNA reads TGCGCCAGCAGTGAGTCGACTAGCGGAGGGCAGTTCTTC. It encodes CASSESTSGGQFF.

This sequence joins TRBV4-1 and TRBJ2-1; perhaps TRBD1 as D (5 bases). The CDR3 runs 13 residues. CDR1 and CDR2 (germline): MGHRA, YSYEKL. V was shortened by 1 base and J by 8 bases, with 9 bases between the two germline ends. CDR3 nucleotides: TGCGCCAGCAGCCAAGGACAGCCGGATGAGCAGTTCTTC. This gives the protein CASSQGQPDEQFF.

This clone came up once. The chain recombines TRBV28 with TRBJ2-1, with D tentatively TRBD2 (6 bases). V was trimmed by 2 bases and J by 5 bases, leaving 10 bases between them. This CDR3 is 14 amino acids long. Germline V gene lookup returns CDR1 MDHEN and CDR2 SYDVKM. The chain's CDR3 is CASSLTRGNNEQFF. In DNA form, the CDR3 reads TGTGCCAGCAGTTTAACCCGGGGGAACAATGAGCAGTTCTTC. The variable domain in full, with the rest retrieved from reference TRBV28 and TRBJ2-1, is DVKVTQSSRYLVKRTGEKVFLECVQDMDHENMFWYRQDPGLGLRLIYFSYDVKMKEKGDIPEGYSVSREKKERFSLILESASTNQTSMYLCASSLTRGNNEQFFGPGTRLTVL.

The rearrangement uses TRBV5-1 and TRBJ1-1; 9 nucleotides match TRBD1. This CDR3 contains 15 residues. The V gene's germline CDR1 is SGHRS and CDR2 YFSETQ. The J segment lost 5 bases and the V segment lost 4 bases, leaving 9 bases of the junction unmatched. CDR3 amino acids: CASSRLQGADTEAFF. In DNA, the CDR3 is TGCGCCAGCAGCCGCTTACAGGGGGCTGATACTGAAGCTTTCTTT.

This chain links TRBV6-1 with TRBJ1-2, with a possible D match to TRBD1 (6 bases). Germline-derived CDR1 and CDR2 are MNHNS and SASEGT. V lost 3 bases and J 0 bases, leaving 11 bases between the germline ends. The CDR3 consists of 15 residues. This CDR3 is CASSERQASNYGYTF. CDR3 DNA: TGTGCCAGCAGTGAGAGACAGGCGTCTAACTATGGCTACACCTTC.

The V gene is TRBV29-1, the J gene TRBJ1-4; 7 bases are a match to TRBD1. V shed 8 bases, J shed 4 bases, and the junction held 7 bases outside the gene matches. The CDR3 is 13 residues long. The germline gives CDR1 SQVTM, CDR2 ANQGSEA. CDR3 coding DNA: TGCAGCATTTCCGACAGGGTTAATGAAAAACTGTTTTTT. Translation gives CSISDRVNEKLFF.

The chain couples TRBV9 to TRBJ2-7; 8 nucleotides line up with TRBD1. After removal of 3 bases from V and 4 bases from J, the junction contained 12 bases not matched to a gene. Germline CDR1 SGDLS, CDR2 YYNGEE. The CDR3 has 16 residues. CDR3 DNA sequence: TGTGCCAGCAGCGGACTGGACAGGGAAGGACTTTACGAGCAGTACTTC. Translated, it gives CASSGLDREGLYEQYF.

This clone came up once. The chain carries TRBV9 and TRBJ1-1, with D maybe TRBD1 (5 bases). Trimming removed 2 bases from V and 2 bases from J, with 7 bases in between. This CDR3 has 13 amino acids. Germline loops: CDR1 SGDLS, CDR2 YYNGEE. The CDR3 here is CASSVWGNTEAFF. The CDR3 region has the DNA TGTGCCAGCAGCGTCTGGGGCAACACTGAAGCTTTCTTT.

The rearrangement joins TRBV29-1 to TRBJ1-2; D ambiguous. The CDR3 totals 14 residues. V gave up 4 bases and J gave up 7 bases, with 19 bases separating them. Germline lookup yields CDR1 SQVTM and CDR2 ANQGSEA. The CDR3 sequence is CSVVTGIEGRGYTF. CDR3 DNA: TGCAGCGTTGTTACGGGGATTGAAGGGCGTGGCTACACCTTC.

The rearrangement links TRBV2 to TRBJ1-2; unclear D gene. The CDR3 runs 12 residues. The germline CDR1 and CDR2 sequences are SNHLY and FYNNEI. V gave up 4 bases and J gave up 7 bases, with 10 bases separating them. Written as DNA, the CDR3 is TGTGCCAGCAGTGGCAGCCCGGGTGGCTACACCTTC. Translated, it gives CASSGSPGGYTF.

The rearrangement joins TRBV5-1 to TRBJ1-1; possibly TRBD1 for D (5 bases). Germline V gene lookup returns CDR1 SGHRS and CDR2 YFSETQ. The CDR3 is 16 residues long. The V end lost 4 bases, the J end lost 1 base, and 17 bases lay between the germline ends. The CDR3 bases are TGCGCCAGCAGCCTACGACAGCGCAATACGAACACTGAAGCTTTCTTT. Translation: CASSLRQRNTNTEAFF.

The rearrangement links TRBV7-2 to TRBJ1-5, with TRBD1 matching over 8 bases. Unmatched junction bases numbered 2, after V lost 3 bases and J lost 7 bases. This CDR3 spans 13 amino acids. The germline V gene encodes CDR1 SGHTA and CDR2 FQGNSA. The CDR3 region is CASSLTGEQPQHF. For the CDR3, the DNA is TGTGCCAGCAGCTTGACAGGGGAACAGCCCCAGCATTTT.

The chain has TRBV6-2 or TRBV6-3 and TRBJ2-7; D is ambiguous. The CDR3 runs 14 residues. The V end was cut by 4 bases, the J end by 0 bases, with 10 bases between. In germline, CDR1 is MNHEY, CDR2 SVGEGT. DNA for the CDR3: TGTGCCAGCAGTTTGGAACAGCCCTCCTACGAGCAGTACTTC. It codes for CASSLEQPSYEQYF.

This rearrangement joins TRBV13 to TRBJ1-1, with TRBD1 identical over 7 bases. From germline, CDR1 is PRHDT and CDR2 FYEKMQ (reference sequence). CDR3 size: 15 residues. V lost 4 bases to trimming and J lost 1 base; unmatched junction nucleotides: 6. CDR3 in DNA: TGTGCCAGCAGCTCCTCGACAGGGCGGAACACTGAAGCTTTCTTT. It yields the protein CASSSSTGRNTEAFF.

CDR3 DNA: TGTGCCAGCAGCTTAGGTGCGGGAGGGGGTAATGAGCAGTTCTTC. This codes for CASSLGAGGGNEQFF. The chain is built from TRBV7-3 and TRBJ2-1, with 9 bases identical to TRBD2. There are 15 residues in the CDR3. Per germline, CDR1 SGHTA and CDR2 FQGTGA. Germline trimming cut 2 bases from V and 7 bases from J; bases unmatched to any gene: 6.

The J gene is TRBJ2-1, the V gene TRBV30; 12 bases are shared with TRBD1. Germline assignment: CDR1 GTSNPN and CDR2 SVGIG (reference sequence). The CDR3 sequence is 15 residues long. Losses at the gene ends were 0 bases for V and 8 bases for J; bases not matched to a gene: 5. The CDR3 loop is CAWSVPGQGADEQFF. The CDR3 region has the DNA TGTGCCTGGAGTGTACCGGGACAGGGGGCCGATGAGCAGTTCTTC.

The chain has TRBV5-1 and TRBJ1-1, with D uncertain. Deletions cut 1 base from V and 7 bases from J, with 11 bases between. The CDR3 runs 13 residues. The germline CDR1 and CDR2 sequences are SGHRS and YFSETQ. The CDR3: CASSLSRLVEAFF. The CDR3 DNA follows: TGCGCCAGCAGCTTGTCGCGCTTGGTTGAAGCTTTCTTT.

This chain joins TRBV4-1 and TRBJ1-1, with D uncertain. CDR3 length equals 13 residues. Germline V gene sequence: CDR1 MGHRA, CDR2 YSYEKL. The ends were cut back, 5 bases at V and 1 base at J, with 8 bases in the middle. The CDR3 coding sequence is TGCGCCAGCAGCGAGAGGTGGAACACTGAAGCTTTCTTT. Translated, it gives CASSERWNTEAFF.

The chain couples TRBV3-1 (or the pseudogene TRBV3-2) to TRBJ2-1; 8 positions match TRBD2. The CDR3 sequence is 18 residues long. CDR1 and CDR2 (germline): LGHDT, YNNKEL (reference sequence). Trimming removed 0 bases from V and 2 bases from J; junction bases left unmatched: 9. Written as DNA, the CDR3 is TGTGCCAGCAGCCAAGATAAGTTAGCGGGAACCACCTACAATGAGCAGTTCTTC. This codes for CASSQDKLAGTTYNEQFF.

The rearrangement joins TRBV30 to TRBJ1-1; 7 nucleotides agree with TRBD1. The CDR3 length is 12 residues. With V trimmed by 4 bases and J by 5 bases, 4 bases remained unmatched. Germline CDR1 is GTSNPN and CDR2 is SVGIG (reference sequence). DNA for the CDR3: TGTGCCTGGAACAGGGGTGTTACTGAAGCTTTCTTT. Amino acid sequence: CAWNRGVTEAFF.

V is TRBV5-5 and J is TRBJ1-4; the D is unclear. Deletions cut 5 bases from V and 5 bases from J, with 13 bases between. The CDR3 length is 14 residues. Germline CDR1 is SGHKS and CDR2 is YYEKEE (reference sequence). The CDR3 bases are TGTGCCAGCAGGCCAGGCCTCTCAAATGAAAAACTGTTTTTT. This sequence encodes CASRPGLSNEKLFF.

This rearrangement joins TRBV7-3 to TRBJ1-2; 10 bases match TRBD1. The V gene end was trimmed by 5 bases and the J gene end by 6 bases; junction bases not matched to a gene: 6. Germline V gives CDR1 SGHTA, CDR2 FQGTGA. CDR3 length: 14 residues. CDR3 sequence: CASSGSGTGDGYTF. CDR3 bases: TGTGCCAGCAGCGGATCCGGGACAGGGGATGGCTACACCTTC.

This chain links TRBV5-4 with TRBJ2-1; 9 positions match TRBD1. This CDR3 has 13 residues. V dropped 4 bases and J dropped 7; count of bases not matched to a gene: 3. Looked up from germline, CDR1 is SGHNT and CDR2 is YYREEE (reference sequence). The DNA for the CDR3 is TGTGCCAGCAGCGGGGACAGGGCAAATGAGCAGTTCTTC. As protein: CASSGDRANEQFF. The full variable domain, rest sourced from reference TRBV5-4 and TRBJ2-1, is ETGVTQSPTHLIKTRGQQVTLRCSSQSGHNTVSWYQQALGQGPQFIFQYYREEENGRGNFPPRFSGLQFPNYSSELNVNALELDDSALYLCASSGDRANEQFFGPGTRLTVL.

The V gene is TRBV30, the J gene TRBJ1-2; perhaps TRBD1 as D (6 bases). V gave up 2 bases and J gave up 2 bases, with 12 bases separating them. The CDR3 loop spans 14 amino acids. From germline, CDR1 is GTSNPN and CDR2 SVGIG (reference sequence). In nucleotides, the CDR3 is TGTGCCTGGAGTTACCCAGGGGAGAACTATGGCTACACCTTC. Its protein is CAWSYPGENYGYTF.

This chain joins TRBV4-1 and TRBJ1-6; D remains ambiguous. This CDR3 has 12 amino acids. The germline V gene has CDR1 MGHRA and CDR2 YSYEKL. The germline V and J ends were trimmed by 3 bases and 6 bases, with 3 bases remaining between them. In DNA form, the CDR3 reads TGCGCCAGCAGCCAGGCTAATTCACCCCTCCACTTT. Amino acids: CASSQANSPLHF.

This clone was seen just once. The rearrangement uses TRBV2 and TRBJ2-1; 15 positions agree with TRBD2. The V segment lost 6 bases and the J segment 1 base; nucleotides outside the gene matches: 4. This CDR3 comprises 17 residues. The V gene's germline CDR1 is SNHLY and CDR2 FYNNEI. In nucleotides, the CDR3 is TGTGCCAGCAGCGGGACTAGCGGGGGGTATTCCTACAATGAGCAGTTCTTC. This translates into CASSGTSGGYSYNEQFF.